The 30 T cell receptor beta chains given below trace back to one sample, sequenced in a study of T cells in localized non-small cell lung cancer. Generated by immunoSEQ multiplex PCR, the TCRdb table keeps only in-frame clones and is missing some. This sample yields about 24,000 clones, of which approximately 84% are seen a single time; 4.8% belongs to the top ten. Material: PBMCs, obtained before any cancer treatment. Receptors were obtained from a man aged 40 to 69 with stage II lung adenocarcinoma.

The chain uses TRBV18 and TRBJ1-1; D not resolved. The germline gives CDR1 KGHSH, CDR2 LQKENI. Trimming stripped 5 bases from V and 5 bases from J, with 15 bases between. CDR3 size: 14 residues. The DNA for the CDR3 is TGTGCCAGCTCAAGTCCCCCAGGTGGGACTGAAGCTTTCTTT. Its translation is CASSSPPGGTEAFF.

This chain joins TRBV6-5 and TRBJ1-3; D uncertain. Germline V gene lookup returns CDR1 MNHEY and CDR2 SVGAGI. The CDR3 length is 11 residues. The germline V and J ends were trimmed by 5 bases and 5 bases, with 4 bases remaining between them. The CDR3 DNA sequence: TGTGCCAGCAGTGATCGAAACACCATATATTTT. Its protein product is CASSDRNTIYF.

The gene calls are TRBV18 and TRBJ2-1; 12 bases match TRBD1. Germline-derived CDR1 and CDR2 are KGHSH and LQKENI. With 6 bases clipped from V and 8 bases from J, the junction kept 11 bases outside the gene matches. The length of the CDR3 is 16 residues. The CDR3 loop reads CASSQNLGQGAYEQFF. The DNA for the CDR3 is TGTGCCAGCTCCCAGAACCTGGGACAGGGGGCTTATGAGCAGTTCTTC.

This chain joins TRBV12-5 and TRBJ2-5, with 7 bases lining up with TRBD1. Looked up from germline, CDR1 is LGHNT and CDR2 is FRNRAP. V shed 5 bases, J shed 5 bases, and the junction held 11 bases outside the gene matches. The CDR3 covers 15 residues. The CDR3 is CASGRTRDSAETQYF. CDR3 nucleotides: TGTGCTAGTGGTCGAACCCGGGACAGCGCTGAGACCCAGTACTTC. The full variable domain, in which reference TRBV12-5 and TRBJ2-5 provide the parts outside the CDR3, is DARVTQTPRHKVTEMGQEVTMRCQPILGHNTVFWYRQTMMQGLELLAYFRNRAPLDDSGMPKDRFSAEMPDATLATLKIQPSEPRDSAVYFCASGRTRDSAETQYFGPGTRLLVL.

This clone occurred once. V and J are TRBV10-2 and TRBJ2-2, with 13 bases fitting TRBD2. This CDR3 region has 16 residues. The ends lost 6 bases at V and 5 bases at J; junction bases unmatched: 6. CDR1 WSHSY and CDR2 SAAADI come from the germline V gene. CDR3 sequence reads: CASRKTSGGLTGELFF. The CDR3 region has the DNA TGCGCCAGCAGGAAGACTAGCGGGGGGCTTACCGGGGAGCTGTTTTTT.

The rearrangement uses TRBV6-5 and TRBJ1-1; 7 nucleotides line up with TRBD1. V was clipped by 4 bases and J by 1 base; unmatched bases: 6. This CDR3 comprises 15 residues. CDR1 is MNHEY, CDR2 SVGAGI, per germline. The CDR3 DNA follows: TGTGCCAGCAGTTTCCTACAGGGGAGGAACACTGAAGCTTTCTTT. The encoded protein is CASSFLQGRNTEAFF.

The gene calls are TRBV12-5 and TRBJ2-7; 7 positions agree with TRBD1. Per germline, CDR1 LGHNT and CDR2 FRNRAP. Losses at the gene ends were 9 bases for V and 3 bases for J; bases not matched to a gene: 2. The length of the CDR3 is 11 residues. This chain's CDR3 is CASNRGYEQYF. As DNA, the CDR3 is TGTGCTAGCAACAGGGGCTACGAGCAGTACTTC.

This chain uses TRBV5-1 with TRBJ1-3, with D possibly being TRBD1 (5 bases). The CDR3 covers 14 residues. CDR1 is SGHRS, CDR2 YFSETQ, per germline. V lost 0 bases and J lost 3, with 7 bases in between. CDR3 protein: CASSLVGLGNTIYF. Written as DNA, the CDR3 is TGCGCCAGCAGCTTGGTGGGGCTTGGAAACACCATATATTTT.

The chain has TRBV9 and TRBJ2-1, with 9 bases lining up with TRBD1. The CDR3 extends over 15 amino acids. Germline CDR1 reads SGDLS; CDR2 reads YYNGEE. V lost 2 bases and J lost 5; bases outside the gene matches: 5. The CDR3 loop is CASSVGQGLHNEQFF. The CDR3 nucleotides are TGTGCCAGCAGCGTGGGACAGGGCCTCCACAATGAGCAGTTCTTC.

There are a few counts of this clone. CDR3 DNA sequence: TGCAGGTATAGGGATCCCCAGCATTTT. Its translation is CRYRDPQHF. V is TRBV20-1 and J is TRBJ1-5; D gene ambiguous. The CDR3 contains 9 residues. CDR1 is DFQATT and CDR2 is SNEGSKA in the germline V gene (reference sequence).

V is TRBV30 and J is TRBJ2-3; 8 bases align to TRBD2. Germline V gene data show CDR1 as GTSNPN and CDR2 as SVGIG (reference sequence). The CDR3 is made up of 16 amino acids. The chain's CDR3 is CATGLPGGRSTDTQYF. In nucleotides, the CDR3 is TGTGCAACGGGGCTGCCGGGGGGGCGAAGCACAGATACGCAGTATTTT.

This clone came up once. This chain links TRBV7-6 with TRBJ2-1, with TRBD2 matching over 8 bases. Losses at the gene ends were 3 bases for V and 7 bases for J; bases not matched to a gene: 2. The CDR3 runs to 13 residues. CDR1 and CDR2 from the germline V gene are SGHVS and FNYEAQ. For the CDR3, the DNA is TGTGCCAGCAGCTTCGGACTAGCTAATGAGCAGTTCTTC. It specifies CASSFGLANEQFF.

The V call is TRBV19, the J call TRBJ1-5; the match to TRBD1 covers 7 bases. Germline trimming cut 6 bases from V and 4 bases from J; bases unmatched to any gene: 6. The CDR3 contains 14 residues. Germline V CDR1 and CDR2: LNHDA, SQIVND (reference sequence). In DNA form, the CDR3 reads TGTGCCAGTAGGCGACCGACAGGGAATCAGCCCCAGCATTTT. It specifies CASRRPTGNQPQHF.

The chain recombines TRBV30 with TRBJ1-6, with 7 bases lining up with TRBD1. The CDR3 is 15 amino acids. V was clipped by 2 bases and J by 7 bases; unmatched bases: 8. Germline V CDR1 and CDR2: GTSNPN, SVGIG (reference sequence). The CDR3 is CAWSLTQGGNSPLHF. In DNA form, the CDR3 reads TGTGCCTGGAGTCTAACGCAGGGGGGAAATTCACCCCTCCACTTT.

The chain carries TRBV7-2 and TRBJ2-2; 7 bases align to TRBD1. V trimming: 1 base; J trimming: 5 bases; junction bases outside the gene matches: 4. CDR1 and CDR2 (germline): SGHTA, FQGNSA. This CDR3 is 15 amino acids long. CDR3 sequence: CASSLGQGWTGELFF. The CDR3 coding sequence is TGTGCCAGCAGCTTAGGACAGGGATGGACCGGGGAGCTGTTTTTT.

The chain joins TRBV30 to TRBJ2-7, with D unresolved. This CDR3 has 11 residues. V was trimmed by 5 bases and J by 5 bases, leaving 10 bases between them. The germline gives CDR1 GTSNPN, CDR2 SVGIG (reference sequence). CDR3: CAWGPANEQYF. The CDR3 DNA follows: TGTGCCTGGGGGCCAGCGAACGAGCAGTACTTC.

The chain uses TRBV19 and TRBJ1-5; no reliable D call. The germline gives CDR1 LNHDA, CDR2 SQIVND (reference sequence). CDR3 length: 14 residues. V dropped 5 bases and J dropped 0 bases, with 8 bases sitting between them. This CDR3 is CASSLLYSNQPQHF. CDR3 coding DNA: TGTGCCAGTAGTCTACTGTATAGCAATCAGCCCCAGCATTTT.

The chain joins TRBV11-1 to TRBJ2-1; a weak D match, TRBD2 (5 bases). Germline V gene sequence: CDR1 SGHAT, CDR2 FQDESV (reference sequence). Trimming left V 4 bases short and J 9 bases short, with 13 bases between. This CDR3 spans 13 amino acids. The CDR3 DNA reads as TGTGCCAGCAGCTGGTCGCAAAGCGGTGAGCAGTTCTTC. Its translation: CASSWSQSGEQFF. The whole variable domain, remainder taken from reference TRBV11-1 and TRBJ2-1, is EAEVAQSPRYKITEKSQAVAFWCDPISGHATLYWYRQILGQGPELLVQFQDESVVDDSQLPKDRFSAERLKGVDSTLKIQPAELGDSAMYLCASSWSQSGEQFFGPGTRLTVL.

V and J are TRBV10-3 and TRBJ2-7, with 8 bases that match TRBD2. This CDR3 spans 14 amino acids. CDR1 and CDR2 from the germline V gene are ENHRY and SYGVKD. J was trimmed by 5 bases and V by 2 bases; bases with no gene match: 5. The CDR3 coding sequence is TGTGCCATCAGTGAGGACGTAGCGGGGAACGAGCAGTACTTC. Protein: CAISEDVAGNEQYF.

The rearrangement links TRBV6-5 to TRBJ2-7, with TRBD1 as a possible D gene (6 bases). The length of the CDR3 is 15 residues. Trimming removed 2 bases from V and 2 bases from J, with 13 bases in between. Germline-derived CDR1 and CDR2 are MNHEY and SVGAGI. The CDR3 is CASSYRQQGTYEQYF. The CDR3, as DNA: TGTGCCAGCAGTTACCGCCAACAGGGAACCTACGAGCAGTACTTC.

The chain joins TRBV9 to TRBJ1-5; TRBD1 might be the D (5 bases). Germline V lookup: CDR1 SGDLS, CDR2 YYNGEE. There are 13 residues in the CDR3. V gave up 0 bases and J gave up 7 bases, with 8 bases separating them. The CDR3 DNA reads as TGTGCCAGCAGCGTAGAGGGACGGCAGCCCCAGCATTTT. It codes for CASSVEGRQPQHF.

The chain combines TRBV7-2 with TRBJ1-5; D is unclear. The germline V gene encodes CDR1 SGHTA and CDR2 FQGNSA. V dropped 5 bases and J dropped 7 bases, with 21 bases sitting between them. The CDR3 spans 16 residues. The CDR3 DNA is TGTGCCAGCAGCCCCCGGCGTAGTGGGCTGGGCCAGCCCCAGCATTTT. This sequence encodes CASSPRRSGLGQPQHF.

The chain is built from TRBV7-2 and TRBJ2-6; 8 nucleotides match TRBD1. The CDR3 runs 16 residues. Germline CDR1 SGHTA, CDR2 FQGNSA. V was clipped by 5 bases and J by 3 bases; unmatched bases: 6. The CDR3 DNA follows: TGTGCCAGCAGCCCGCAACAGGGGGGTGGGGCCAACGTCCTGACTTTC. This encodes CASSPQQGGGANVLTF. Using reference TRBV7-2 and TRBJ2-6 for the parts outside the CDR3, the full variable domain is GAGVSQSPSNKVTEKGKDVELRCDPISGHTALYWYRQSLGQGLEFLIYFQGNSAPDKSGLPSDRFSAERTGGSVSTLTIQRTQQEDSAVYLCASSPQQGGGANVLTFGAGSRLTVL.

The chain combines TRBV19 with TRBJ2-6; D not resolved. The V end was cut by 9 bases, the J end by 2 bases, with 8 bases between. CDR3 length equals 13 residues. The germline V gene has CDR1 LNHDA and CDR2 SQIVND (reference sequence). CDR3 DNA sequence: TGTGCCAGCCGATTCACTGGGGCCAACGTCCTGACTTTC. It encodes CASRFTGANVLTF.

The chain recombines TRBV29-1 with TRBJ2-3; 10 bases fit TRBD2. Germline lookup yields CDR1 SQVTM and CDR2 ANQGSEA. This CDR3 region has 14 residues. Trimming at V came to 4 bases and at J to 2 bases, leaving 3 bases not matched to a gene. CDR3 coding DNA: TGCAGCGTTGGGACTAGCGGCATCACAGATACGCAGTATTTT. As protein: CSVGTSGITDTQYF.

The rearrangement uses TRBV2 and TRBJ1-1; D gene ambiguous. V lost 2 bases to trimming and J lost 0 bases, with 4 bases between them. The length of the CDR3 is 13 residues. Looked up from germline, CDR1 is SNHLY and CDR2 is FYNNEI. The CDR3 DNA reads TGTGCCAGCAGTGAAATCGTGAACACTGAAGCTTTCTTT. This encodes CASSEIVNTEAFF.

This clone was seen only a few times. This chain links TRBV5-5 with TRBJ2-3, with 7 bases aligning to TRBD2. The length of the CDR3 is 15 residues. CDR1 and CDR2 from the germline V gene are SGHKS and YYEKEE (reference sequence). The V segment lost 0 bases and the J segment 5 bases; nucleotides outside the gene matches: 6. The CDR3 nucleotides read TGTGCCAGCAGCTTGGTGCAGGGAGGGAGAGATACGCAGTATTTT. This translates into CASSLVQGGRDTQYF.

The DNA of the CDR3 is TGTGCCAGCAGCAACCGAATGGCTTTAGGGGATGCTTTCTTT. Translation: CASSNRMALGDAFF. The chain joins TRBV5-5 to TRBJ1-1; D might be TRBD1 (5 bases). Germline V lookup: CDR1 SGHKS, CDR2 YYEKEE (reference sequence). The CDR3 consists of 14 residues. Deletions cut 4 bases from V and 11 bases from J, with 21 bases between.

In regard to this clone: A far bigger clonotype differs at one base, so this is likely a read error. This sample includes further DNA sequences coding for the same CDR3. CDR3 sequence (DNA): TGTGCCAGCAGCCAAGATAGGACGTTAGAAGAGACCCAGTACTTC. Its translation: CASSQDRTLEETQYF. V usage is TRBV5-2 and J usage is TRBJ2-5. TRBV5-2 is annotated as a pseudogene. CDR3 length: 15 amino acids.

The chain is built from TRBV6-6 and TRBJ2-3; no firm D call. Per germline, CDR1 MNHNY and CDR2 SVGAGI (reference sequence). The germline V and J ends were trimmed by 6 bases and 6 bases, with 10 bases remaining between them. This CDR3 has 12 amino acids. The DNA of the CDR3 is TGTGCCAGCAGGCCTGTCTCCGATACGCAGTATTTT. This encodes CASRPVSDTQYF.